This entry lists 5 T cell receptor beta chains sequenced from one sample in a study of post-analysis software for immune sequencing data. Sequencing libraries made from TCR beta cDNA carried unique molecular identifiers. MiXCR, run by TCRdb on the PCR reads, gives a single entry per CDR3 protein. This table has about 800,000 distinct CDR3 sequences, 25% to 30% appearing once. No cognate antigen is known for these TCRs. Study-wide points: In patients, about five TRBV segments were more frequent than in controls, with TRBV5-6, TRBV5-1 and TRBV20-1 among them.

The sample comprised blood. All receptors derive from a girl under 18 with multiple sclerosis.

Note on this clonotype: The junction and the germline gene differ at one end; a read error may be behind it. The chain is built from TRBV7-2 and TRBJ2-7, with D perhaps TRBD2 (6 bases). This CDR3 is 14 amino acids long. The germline gives CDR1 SGHTA, CDR2 FQGNSA. The CDR3: CANSLRRAGYEQYF. The CDR3 bases are TGTGCCAACAGCTTACGCAGGGCGGGGTACGAGCAGTACTTC.

This clonotype was seen a few times. The chain couples TRBV5-1 to TRBJ2-7; D not certain. Trimming removed 4 bases at V and 7 bases at J, with 24 bases between. CDR1 is SGHRS and CDR2 is YFSETQ in the germline V gene. The CDR3 has 16 residues. CDR3 DNA sequence: TGCGCCAGCAGCATCTCAGAAAGGTGGTCAACATCAGAGCAGTACTTC. Its translation: CASSISERWSTSEQYF.

The CDR3 nucleotides are TGTGCCATCAGTGAGCCATTCGGCACGGGGGCGCTTTGGGAGCAGTACTTC. Amino acid sequence: CAISEPFGTGALWEQYF. This chain links TRBV10-3 with TRBJ2-7; D might be TRBD1 or TRBD2, each matching 6 bases. CDR3 length: 17 residues. Trimming shortened V by 2 bases and J by 7 bases, and 24 bases separated the two germline ends. Germline-derived CDR1 and CDR2 are ENHRY and SYGVKD.

The gene calls are TRBV28 and TRBJ1-4; D gene ambiguous. The germline V gene has CDR1 MDHEN and CDR2 SYDVKM. The CDR3 totals 15 residues. V gave up 1 base and J gave up 5 bases, with 11 bases separating them. CDR3 in DNA: TGTGCCAGCAGTTTATTACGGGTGGGGAATGAAAAACTGTTTTTT. This sequence encodes CASSLLRVGNEKLFF.

The chain is built from TRBV20-1 and TRBJ2-5; D is undetermined. The assigned J gene may be wrong: the sequence end matches TRBJ2-7 better. Germline V gene data show CDR1 as DFQATT and CDR2 as SNEGSKA (reference sequence). This CDR3 contains 16 residues. Here the CDR3 reads CSARPPGRRLSYEQYF. The CDR3 DNA sequence: TGCAGTGCTAGACCCCCGGGTCGGCGGCTCTCCTACGAGCAGTACTTC.